This T cell receptor (beta chain) was identified in a study of shared T cell receptors in the human thymus. Only in-frame clones appear in the TCRdb table, and some are missing; sequencing was by immunoSEQ multiplex PCR. The table lists roughly 700,000 clones, approximately 88% of them singletons, with 0.0095% to 0.011% in the top ten. CDR1 and CDR2 from the germline V gene are MGHDK and SYGVNS. The CDR3 is 13 amino acids. V was trimmed by 8 bases and J by 1 base, leaving 12 bases between them. These same data were also listed under a study on human thymus T cells.

Material: thymocytes. The TCR originated in a boy under two years old with a congenital heart defect. The chain recombines TRBV25-1 with TRBJ2-7; no clear D gene. In DNA, the CDR3 is TGTGCCAGCGGTCCGCCCGGGTCCTACGAGCAGTACTTC. Translated, it gives CASGPPGSYEQYF.